The rows below give T cell receptor beta chains drawn from one sample of a study of CD8+CD57+ T cells in acquired aplastic anemia. TCRdb reanalysed the reads using MiXCR and keeps one entry per CDR3 protein. The repertoire holds about 16,000 distinct CDR3 sequences, with 30% to 45% as singletons. The sequenced material came from CD8+CD57+ T cells sorted from PBMCs. The receptors were sampled from a human donor with aplastic anemia. CDR3s include the opening cysteine and the closing phenylalanine or tryptophan. The order of the fields is J gene, V gene, D gene, clone size, CDR3 DNA, CDR3 protein. D genes are given only for firm matches. Only part of the rows carry a size: once, few, many, or a class if the clone is expanded.

TRBJ2-3,TRBV9,NA,NA,TGTGCCAGCAGCCAAACGGCCCCAGATACGCAGTATTTT,CASSQTAPDTQYF
TRBJ2-7,TRBV10-3,NA,many,TGTGCCATCAGTGAGTCGAAGCTGTCTGTCGAGCAGTACTTC,CAISESKLSVEQYF
TRBJ1-1,TRBV10-3,NA,many,TGTGCCATCAGTACCTTCGACCGGGGGGTGGACACTGAAGCTTTCTTT,CAISTFDRGVDTEAFF
TRBJ2-7,TRBV5-1,TRBD2,many,TGCGCCAGCAGCTCAATGCGGGGGACCGGTAACTACGAGCAGTACTTC,CASSSMRGTGNYEQYF
TRBJ1-2,TRBV7-2,TRBD1,NA,TGTGCCAGCAGCCAGACGAGGGACAGCGATGGCTACACCTTC,CASSQTRDSDGYTF
TRBJ2-7,TRBV29-1,NA,few,TGCAGCGCTGGGGGAAGCTCCTACGAGCAGTACTTC,CSAGGSSYEQYF
TRBJ2-1,TRBV10-2,NA,few,TGCGCCAGCAGTGAATTCACAGCAAGTTACAATGAGCAGTTCTTC,CASSEFTASYNEQFF
TRBJ2-2,TRBV4-2,TRBD2,NA,TGTGCCAGCAGCCAAGATCCGGGACTAGCGGGGGTCGGGGAGCTGTTTTTT,CASSQDPGLAGVGELFF
TRBJ2-2,TRBV20-1,NA,NA,TGCAGTGCTAGAGATCCGGGGGAGGAGTTAACCGGGGAGCTGTTTTTT,CSARDPGEELTGELFF
TRBJ2-7,TRBV7-8,NA,few,TGTGCCAGCAGCTCTCCCCTTGACTACGAGCAGTACTTC,CASSSPLDYEQYF
TRBJ2-1,TRBV20-1,NA,few,TGCAGTGCTAGGCGGACTGAGACCTACAATGAGCAGTTCTTC,CSARRTETYNEQFF
TRBJ2-1,TRBV14,NA,few,TGTGCCAGCAGCCAGGCCAATGAGCAGTTCTTC,CASSQANEQFF
TRBJ1-6,TRBV19,TRBD1,NA,TGTGCCAGTAGTATAGCAGGGGGCCGCAGCTTAAATTCACCCCTCCACTTT,CASSIAGGRSLNSPLHF
TRBJ2-7,TRBV11-2,TRBD2,many,TGTGCCAGCAGCCCCCGATCGGGGACTAGCGGGAACTACGAGCAGTACTTC,CASSPRSGTSGNYEQYF
TRBJ2-1,TRBV6-1,NA,NA,TGTGCCAGCAAGACCGAAGGGCGTCATGAGCAGTTCTTC,CASKTEGRHEQFF
TRBJ1-1,TRBV10-3,NA,NA,TGTGCCATCAGTGAGTCGACACTGAACACTGAAGCTTTCTTT,CAISESTLNTEAFF
TRBJ1-2,TRBV5-1,TRBD1,few,TGCGCCAGCAGCGGGACAGGGGGTTACTATGGCTACACCTTC,CASSGTGGYYGYTF
TRBJ2-6,TRBV7-8,NA,NA,TGTGCCAGCAGCTTAGGAGCAATTGGGGCCAACGTCCTGACTTTC,CASSLGAIGANVLTF